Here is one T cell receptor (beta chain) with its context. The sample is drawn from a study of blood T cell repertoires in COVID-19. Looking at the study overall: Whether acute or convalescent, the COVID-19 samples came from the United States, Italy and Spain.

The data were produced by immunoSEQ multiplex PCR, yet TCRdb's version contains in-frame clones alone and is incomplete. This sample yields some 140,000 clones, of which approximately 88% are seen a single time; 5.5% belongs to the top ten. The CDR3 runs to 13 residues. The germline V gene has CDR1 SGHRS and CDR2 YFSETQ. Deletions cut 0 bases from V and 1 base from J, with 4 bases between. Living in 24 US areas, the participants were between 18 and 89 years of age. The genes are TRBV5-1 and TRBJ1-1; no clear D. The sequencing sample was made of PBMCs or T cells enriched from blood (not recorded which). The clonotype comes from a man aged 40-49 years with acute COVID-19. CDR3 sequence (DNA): TGCGCCAGCAGCTTGGCGCGGAACACTGAAGCTTTCTTT. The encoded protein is CASSLARNTEAFF. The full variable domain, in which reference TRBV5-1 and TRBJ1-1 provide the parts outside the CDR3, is KAGVTQTPRYLIKTRGQQVTLSCSPISGHRSVSWYQQTPGQGLQFLFEYFSETQRNKGNFPGRFSGRQFSNSRSEMNVSTLELGDSALYLCASSLARNTEAFFGQGTRLTVV.